Reported below is one T cell receptor beta chain. The data were obtained in a study of blood T cell repertoires in COVID-19. The wider study: Some COVID-19 samples were acute and others convalescent; all came from the United States, Italy and Spain. PBMCs, B-cell-depleted T cells, or T cells provided the cDNA or gDNA that made up the material.

Under the authors' procedure: The assay estimated nucleated cells by amplifying reference gene primers. Measured with immunoSEQ multiplex PCR; TCRdb has only the in-frame clones, and not every one. Clonal size and the V and J genes are those of that table, whereas D and trimming came from the DNA. The sample records around 250,000 clones, over 75% being singletons. The CDR3 length is 14 residues. The germline V gene has CDR1 SGHTA and CDR2 FQGNSA. V gave up 5 bases and J gave up 6 bases, with 14 bases separating them. The V call is TRBV7-2, the J call TRBJ1-5; perhaps TRBD1 as D (6 bases). The sample comprised peripheral blood. The clonotype was recovered from a human donor in a cohort sampled during active COVID-19. CDR3 coding DNA: TGTGCCAGCAGCCAGGGACAACGAAGTCAGCCCCAGCATTTT. Translating it yields CASSQGQRSQPQHF.